These 26 T cell receptor beta chains came from one sample sequenced in a study of blood T cell repertoires in COVID-19. Assay used: immunoSEQ multiplex PCR; TCRdb lists only in-frame clones, some missing. The repertoire holds over 150,000 clones, with approximately 90% as singletons. Material: peripheral blood. The receptors shown here come from a woman aged 70-85 years with COVID-19, enrolled during active disease.

V gene TRBV12-5 combines with J gene TRBJ1-2; D remains ambiguous. Deletions cut 1 base from V and 4 bases from J, with 19 bases between. Germline V lookup: CDR1 LGHNT, CDR2 FRNRAP. The CDR3 runs to 17 residues. CDR3 DNA sequence: TGTGCTAGTGGTTTGGCTGCGGCGTCGGCCACCCTCTATGGCTACACCTTC. Protein product: CASGLAAASATLYGYTF.

The chain carries TRBV2 and TRBJ2-7; 9 bases line up with TRBD1. This CDR3 is 16 amino acids long. The V gene's germline CDR1 is SNHLY and CDR2 FYNNEI. Germline trimming cut 6 bases from V and 4 bases from J; bases unmatched to any gene: 13. In nucleotides, the CDR3 is TGTGCCAGCAGGAAAAAACAGGGGGCCTTGGCGTACGAGCAGTACTTC. The encoded protein is CASRKKQGALAYEQYF.

This clone appeared once. This rearrangement joins TRBV7-9 to TRBJ1-3; 7 bases align to TRBD1. The V gene's germline CDR1 is SEHNR and CDR2 FQNEAQ (reference sequence). The length of the CDR3 is 16 residues. After removal of 3 bases from V and 1 base from J, the junction contained 6 bases not matched to a gene. CDR3 region: CASSFQTGSSGNTIYF. DNA of the CDR3: TGTGCCAGCAGCTTCCAGACAGGGTCTTCTGGAAACACCATATATTTT.

The J gene is TRBJ1-1, the V gene TRBV10-3; a possible D gene is TRBD1 (5 bases). V gave up 2 bases and J gave up 1 base, with 11 bases separating them. The CDR3 consists of 15 residues. Looked up from germline, CDR1 is ENHRY and CDR2 is SYGVKD. The CDR3 sequence is CAISESRGKNTEAFF. CDR3 DNA sequence: TGTGCCATCAGTGAGAGTAGGGGTAAGAACACTGAAGCTTTCTTT.

The J gene is TRBJ1-1, the V gene TRBV28; D uncertain. Trimming removed 8 bases from V and 3 bases from J, with 4 bases in between. This CDR3 is 10 amino acids long. Germline values: CDR1 MDHEN, CDR2 SYDVKM. CDR3 DNA sequence: TGTGCCAGCTCCGACACTGAAGCTTTCTTT. This sequence encodes CASSDTEAFF.

The chain combines TRBV19 with TRBJ1-5, with TRBD1 identical over 10 bases. The CDR3 contains 18 residues. V dropped 4 bases and J dropped 2; count of bases not matched to a gene: 11. Per germline, CDR1 LNHDA and CDR2 SQIVND (reference sequence). The DNA of the CDR3 is TGTGCCAGTAGTAAACAAGACACTGGGACAGGGGGCAATCAGCCCCAGCATTTT. Encoded protein: CASSKQDTGTGGNQPQHF. Full variable domain (outside the CDR3, taken from reference TRBV19 and TRBJ1-5): DGGITQSPKYLFRKEGQNVTLSCEQNLNHDAMYWYRQDPGQGLRLIYYSQIVNDFQKGDIAEGYSVSREKKESFPLTVTSAQKNPTAFYLCASSKQDTGTGGNQPQHFGDGTRLSIL.

The gene calls are TRBV30 and TRBJ1-4, with TRBD1 matching over 8 bases. V lost 8 bases to trimming and J lost 7 bases; unmatched junction nucleotides: 12. This CDR3 spans 14 amino acids. CDR1 and CDR2 from the germline V gene are GTSNPN and SVGIG (reference sequence). CDR3 sequence reads: CAGEDRARGEKLFF. The CDR3 bases are TGTGCCGGGGAGGACAGGGCAAGGGGTGAAAAACTGTTTTTT.

The chain combines TRBV28 with TRBJ1-2, with a tentative D call TRBD1 (6 bases). Trimming removed 6 bases at V and 8 bases at J, with 16 bases between. CDR3 size: 13 residues. The germline V gene has CDR1 MDHEN and CDR2 SYDVKM. The CDR3 nucleotides read TGTGCCAGCAGACGGACAAGCCAGGGGGGCTACACCTTC. Translation gives CASRRTSQGGYTF.

This clone has just one count. The chain couples TRBV5-6 to TRBJ2-1; 9 positions agree with TRBD1. CDR3 size: 15 residues. Per the germline V gene, CDR1 is SGHDT and CDR2 is YYEEEE. V gave up 4 bases and J gave up 4 bases; unmatched junction bases: 6. CDR3 DNA: TGTGCCAGCAGCGCAGGGACAGGGAATTACAATGAGCAGTTCTTC. It encodes CASSAGTGNYNEQFF.

The genes are TRBV7-2 and TRBJ2-7; the match to TRBD1 covers 9 bases. Germline V gives CDR1 SGHTA, CDR2 FQGNSA. J was trimmed by 4 bases and V by 5 bases; bases with no gene match: 15. CDR3 size: 17 residues. The CDR3 nucleotides are TGTGCCAGCAGCGGACTCTCAGCCGGGACAGGGTTGTACGAGCAGTACTTC. Its protein is CASSGLSAGTGLYEQYF.

The chain uses TRBV4-2 and TRBJ1-4, with D hard to call. Germline loops: CDR1 LGHNA, CDR2 YNFKEQ. Deletions cut 0 bases from V and 7 bases from J, with 9 bases between. This CDR3 has 14 amino acids. CDR3 region: CASSQDLEIEKLFF. CDR3 in DNA: TGTGCCAGCAGCCAAGATCTGGAGATTGAAAAACTGTTTTTT.

V usage is TRBV6-5 and J usage is TRBJ1-6; no firm D call. V was cut by 8 bases and J by 4 bases, with 9 bases left in between. Germline V gene data show CDR1 as MNHEY and CDR2 as SVGAGI. The CDR3 contains 13 residues. CDR3 sequence: CASGNEYNSPLHF. For the CDR3, the DNA is TGTGCCAGCGGCAATGAATATAATTCACCCCTCCACTTT.

This chain joins TRBV18 and TRBJ1-1, with D hard to call. V dropped 5 bases and J dropped 4 bases, with 17 bases sitting between them. CDR1 and CDR2 from the germline V gene are KGHSH and LQKENI. The CDR3 is 15 amino acids. The chain's CDR3 is CASSSHSNPGTEAFF. The CDR3, as DNA: TGTGCCAGCTCATCCCATTCCAACCCGGGCACTGAAGCTTTCTTT.

This clone occurred a few times. V usage is TRBV7-9 and J usage is TRBJ1-1; D is undetermined. The CDR3 covers 13 residues. The germline V gene has CDR1 SEHNR and CDR2 FQNEAQ (reference sequence). Trimming pared 5 bases from V and 2 bases from J, leaving 9 bases between. The CDR3 bases are TGTGCCAGCAGCAAACAAAGAAACACTGAAGCTTTCTTT. It yields the protein CASSKQRNTEAFF.

V usage is TRBV4-2 and J usage is TRBJ2-1; 7 bases match TRBD2. V dropped 1 base and J dropped 2; count of bases not matched to a gene: 2. The CDR3 has 15 amino acids. Germline V gene data show CDR1 as LGHNA and CDR2 as YNFKEQ. This CDR3 reads CASSQVLAAYNEQFF. CDR3 sequence (DNA): TGTGCCAGCAGCCAAGTCCTAGCGGCCTACAATGAGCAGTTCTTC.

The chain employs TRBV11-3 and TRBJ1-1, with TRBD1 as a possible D gene (5 bases). Trimming removed 2 bases at V and 2 bases at J, with 15 bases between. The CDR3 length is 16 residues. The V gene's germline CDR1 is SGHNT and CDR2 YENEEA. CDR3 bases: TGTGCCAGCAGCTTAAAAGGCGGCAGGACAAACACTGAAGCTTTCTTT. It is translated as CASSLKGGRTNTEAFF.

About this clone: The same CDR3 also results from other DNA sequences found in this sample. V is TRBV7-2 and J is TRBJ1-3; D is perhaps TRBD1 (6 bases). Trimming took 4 bases from V and 2 from J, leaving 6 bases between them. There are 13 residues in the CDR3. Germline V gene sequence: CDR1 SGHTA, CDR2 FQGNSA. CDR3 region: CASSSGAGNTIYF. CDR3 DNA sequence: TGTGCCAGCAGCTCAGGGGCTGGAAACACCATATATTTT. Supplemented by reference TRBV7-2 and TRBJ1-3, the full variable domain reads GAGVSQSPSNKVTEKGKDVELRCDPISGHTALYWYRQSLGQGLEFLIYFQGNSAPDKSGLPSDRFSAERTGGSVSTLTIQRTQQEDSAVYLCASSSGAGNTIYFGEGSWLTVV.

The genes are TRBV6-5 and TRBJ2-1; 10 nucleotides align to TRBD2. CDR3 length equals 15 residues. Germline V CDR1 and CDR2: MNHEY, SVGAGI. With V trimmed by 0 bases and J by 4 bases, 0 bases remained unmatched. As DNA, the CDR3 is TGTGCCAGCAGTTACTCGACTAGCGGGTACAATGAGCAGTTCTTC. Its translation: CASSYSTSGYNEQFF.

The chain links TRBV5-1 to TRBJ2-7; 8 bases are shared with TRBD1. Trimming at V came to 5 bases and at J to 3 bases, leaving 7 bases not matched to a gene. Germline CDR1 SGHRS, CDR2 YFSETQ. The CDR3 spans 14 residues. Here the CDR3 DNA reads TGCGCCAGCAGGCCGCAGGACAGGGTCTACGAGCAGTACTTC. As protein: CASRPQDRVYEQYF.

This clone was observed once. The chain combines TRBV11-2 with TRBJ2-3; D is unclear. V shed 2 bases and J shed 0 bases, with 9 bases lying between them. This CDR3 is 15 amino acids long. The germline V gene has CDR1 SGHAT and CDR2 FQNNGV. CDR3 in DNA: TGTGCCAGCAGCTTATCTTACGGGAGCACAGATACGCAGTATTTT. This gives the protein CASSLSYGSTDTQYF.

This chain links TRBV27 with TRBJ1-2; D is possibly TRBD1 (5 bases). CDR3 length equals 12 residues. Germline V gene sequence: CDR1 MNHEY, CDR2 SMNVEV (reference sequence). The V and J ends lost 3 bases and 8 bases respectively, with 10 bases between them. CDR3 nucleotides: TGTGCCAGCAGTTTTGGGGGGGACGGCTACACCTTC. Translation gives CASSFGGDGYTF.

The chain combines TRBV7-9 with TRBJ2-1; weak D call: TRBD1 (6 bases). V dropped 0 bases and J dropped 10 bases, with 7 bases sitting between them. In germline, CDR1 is SEHNR, CDR2 FQNEAQ (reference sequence). This CDR3 is built from 12 residues. The CDR3 protein is CASSLAQGEQFF. CDR3 coding DNA: TGTGCCAGCAGCTTAGCGCAGGGGGAGCAGTTCTTC.

This chain connects TRBV11-3 to TRBJ2-5; a weak D match, TRBD2 (6 bases). CDR1 is SGHNT, CDR2 YENEEA, per germline. Trimming left V 5 bases short and J 5 bases short, with 15 bases between. CDR3 length: 14 residues. CDR3 sequence: CASSPVTSAETQYF. The CDR3 DNA follows: TGTGCCAGCAGCCCGGTGACTAGTGCGGAGACCCAGTACTTC.

The chain combines TRBV6-5 with TRBJ2-7, with 12 bases matching TRBD1. V was pared by 5 bases and J by 7 bases, with 9 bases of the junction left unmatched. Germline V CDR1 and CDR2: MNHEY, SVGAGI. CDR3 length: 15 residues. DNA for the CDR3: TGTGCCAGCAGTCCGCCGGGACAGGGGGCGAGGGAGCAGTACTTC. Protein sequence: CASSPPGQGAREQYF.

The J gene is TRBJ2-7, the V gene TRBV12-3 or TRBV12-4, with D possibly being TRBD1 (6 bases). The CDR3 spans 13 residues. Trimming took 7 bases from V and 7 from J, leaving 17 bases between them. CDR3 sequence (DNA): TGTGCCAGCATCCTTGACAGGTGGGGGGAGCAGTACTTC. It is translated as CASILDRWGEQYF.

The chain employs TRBV4-3 and TRBJ2-2; 7 positions agree with TRBD2. V shed 5 bases and J 8 bases; nucleotides not matched to a gene: 8. Germline V gene data show CDR1 as LGHNA and CDR2 as YSLEER. CDR3 length: 14 residues. This CDR3 reads CASSTRTGGGELFF. The CDR3 bases are TGCGCCAGCAGCACTCGGACGGGGGGTGGGGAGCTGTTTTTT.